This T cell receptor (beta chain) was recorded in a study of blood T cell repertoires in COVID-19. This table comes from immunoSEQ multiplex PCR, and its TCRdb copy is limited to in-frame clones, with some not included. Of approximately 300,000 clones in the sample, approximately 88% were seen once. The sequence was obtained from a young man who had recovered from COVID-19. Sequencing input: peripheral blood.

The CDR3 sequence is CASSLGIQDYGYTF. CDR3 nucleotides: TGTGCCAGCAGCTTAGGGATTCAGGACTATGGCTACACCTTC. This sequence joins TRBV7-9 and TRBJ1-2; D is unclear. CDR1 is SEHNR, CDR2 FQNEAQ, per germline (reference sequence). The CDR3 spans 14 residues. V was trimmed by 1 base and J by 3 bases, leaving 9 bases between them.